This is a list of T cell receptor beta chains from one sample in a study of identical twins. TCRdb processed the 5' RACE reads anew with MiXCR; each CDR3 protein has one entry. The profile covers about 470,000 distinct CDR3 sequences, with 24% appearing a single time and around 3% taken by the ten largest. These data are also associated with another study on T cells expressing NK-cell markers.

Sequenced sample: CD4+ T cells sorted from blood. Receptors originate from a young woman in good health. Each CDR3 is given without its conserved first and last residue.

v_gene	j_gene	CDR3aa
TRBV7-2	TRBJ2-5	ASSSNDGRGETQY
TRBV2	TRBJ2-7	ASNGRGWDEQY
TRBV30	TRBJ2-3	AWSPGLETDTQY
TRBV4-3	TRBJ2-7	ASSQQLSGLSSYEQY
TRBV19	TRBJ2-7	ASSIGGLADEQY
TRBV29-1	TRBJ2-1	SVPAHRNYNEQF
TRBV6-1	TRBJ1-3	ASSARGTDGNTIY
TRBV4-3	TRBJ1-2	ASRQGTANYGYT
TRBV12-3/TRBV12-4	TRBJ2-3	ASSPHLRTDTQY
TRBV12-3/TRBV12-4	TRBJ2-2	ASSLVQSLPGELF
TRBV20-1	TRBJ2-7	SARRTGVYEQY
TRBV10-1	TRBJ2-2	ASRSDGNTGELF
TRBV29-1	TRBJ2-1	SVDEGEPLINEQF
TRBV5-4	TRBJ2-3	ASSFAGARQDTQY
TRBV11-2	TRBJ1-4	ASSWGNEKLF
TRBV6-5	TRBJ2-7	ASSFSGGASYEQY
TRBV5-1	TRBJ2-1	ASSIGTGLDEQF
TRBV6-2/TRBV6-3	TRBJ2-3	ASSYRGTQDTQY
TRBV6-2/TRBV6-3	TRBJ2-1	ASSSLAGVNNEQF
TRBV7-8	TRBJ1-2	ASSLGGAKGYT
TRBV12-3/TRBV12-4	TRBJ2-1	ASRHSGTGVNEQF
TRBV6-1	TRBJ2-2	ASSERGANTGELF
TRBV12-3/TRBV12-4	TRBJ1-4	ASSLRVEKLF
TRBV7-2	TRBJ2-2	ASTTVYAELF
TRBV5-1	TRBJ1-1	ASSPDRGRHTEAF
TRBV11-2	TRBJ2-7	ASSETREQY
TRBV2	TRBJ1-2	ASSEDRVPGYT
TRBV11-2	TRBJ2-1	ASSLERGAYYNEQF
TRBV5-1	TRBJ2-1	ASSLGLADINEQF
TRBV20-1	TRBJ2-1	SARDRIWASPANEQF
TRBV28	TRBJ2-3	ASRAGGLVTQY
TRBV12-3/TRBV12-4	TRBJ2-1	ASSSPLLATEQF
TRBV7-9	TRBJ2-5	ASSSRGEGETQY
TRBV12-3/TRBV12-4	TRBJ1-5	ASSEGRWNSNQPQH
TRBV20-1	TRBJ1-2	SAIRDGGGYT
TRBV4-3	TRBJ1-5	ASSQDHRQGGNQPQH
TRBV5-5	TRBJ1-2	ASSSMGAPGGYT
TRBV9	TRBJ2-1	ASSVATKQF
TRBV20-1	TRBJ2-7	SARGPLSRGEAEQY
TRBV12-3/TRBV12-4	TRBJ1-5	ATQTGAA
TRBV6-6	TRBJ1-1	ASSPHREAF
TRBV20-1	TRBJ2-3	SARTWGPQY
TRBV24-1	TRBJ2-5	ATSDSSGIGRETQY
TRBV9	TRBJ2-1	ASGDRAYNEQF
TRBV6-6	TRBJ2-1	ASSSPAGEQF
TRBV2	TRBJ2-7	ASSGRQGSYEQY
TRBV18	TRBJ2-1	ASSPRHRDEQF
TRBV19	TRBJ1-2	ASSPPGRKYGYT
TRBV20-1	TRBJ2-3	SARYRDPQY